This note documents a single T cell receptor (beta chain) sequence. No antigen is known for it. Researchers amplified the TCR beta CDR3 regions from RNA transcripts. HTBI primers were used for first-round RT-PCR of the TCR CDR3. TCRdb used MiXCR to reprocess the multiplex PCR reads, holding one entry per CDR3 protein. The sample has hundreds of thousands of distinct CDR3 sequences; about a fifth are singletons. Trimming pared 7 bases from V and 3 bases from J, leaving 14 bases between. Germline values: CDR1 SQVTM, CDR2 ANQGSEA. CDR3 size: 13 residues. The data originate from a study of T cells in Graves' hyperthyroidism and ophthalmopathy. Study overall: Peripheral blood specimens were obtained at initial diagnosis, prior to any treatment. Broader study findings: Ophthalmopathy got predicted by the model a median approximately 6 months before its onset.

Active moderate-to-severe ophthalmopathy, Clinical Activity Score at least 3, NOSPECS at least 4, under 3 months' duration. Material: blood. This clonotype originated in a man aged 30 to 45 with Graves' ophthalmopathy. This rearrangement joins TRBV29-1 to TRBJ2-3; D might be TRBD1 or TRBD2, each matching 5 bases. CDR3 loop: CSAGAWETDTQYF. For the CDR3, the DNA is TGCAGCGCTGGGGCCTGGGAGACAGATACGCAGTATTTT.